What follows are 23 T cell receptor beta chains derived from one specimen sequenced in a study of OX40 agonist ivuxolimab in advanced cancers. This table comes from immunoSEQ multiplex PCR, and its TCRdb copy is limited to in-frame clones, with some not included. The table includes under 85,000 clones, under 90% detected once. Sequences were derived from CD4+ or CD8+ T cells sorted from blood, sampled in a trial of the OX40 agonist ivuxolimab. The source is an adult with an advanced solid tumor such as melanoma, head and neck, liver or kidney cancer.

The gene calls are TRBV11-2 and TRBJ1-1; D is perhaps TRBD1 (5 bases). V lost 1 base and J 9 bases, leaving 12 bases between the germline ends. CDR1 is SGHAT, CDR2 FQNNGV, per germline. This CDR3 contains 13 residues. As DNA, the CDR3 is TGTGCCAGCAGCTTAGGGGGTGGGGCCCAAGCTTTCTTT. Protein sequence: CASSLGGGAQAFF. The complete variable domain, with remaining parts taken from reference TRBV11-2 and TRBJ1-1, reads EAGVAQSPRYKIIEKRQSVAFWCNPISGHATLYWYQQILGQGPKLLIQFQNNGVVDDSQLPKDRFSAERLKGVDSTLKIQPAKLEDSAVYLCASSLGGGAQAFFGQGTRLTVV.

The CDR3 reads CASRTRGSYNSPLHF. DNA of the CDR3: TGTGCCAGCAGGACCAGGGGCTCCTATAATTCACCCCTCCACTTT. The chain couples TRBV27 to TRBJ1-6; possibly TRBD1 for D (6 bases). This CDR3 contains 15 residues. Between the trimmed V and J ends, which lost 6 bases and 0 bases, there was a span of 9 bases. Per germline, CDR1 MNHEY and CDR2 SMNVEV (reference sequence).

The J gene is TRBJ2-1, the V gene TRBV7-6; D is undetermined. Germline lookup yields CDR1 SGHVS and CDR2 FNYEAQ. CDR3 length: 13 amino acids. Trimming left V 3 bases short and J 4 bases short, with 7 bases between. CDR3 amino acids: CASSFAEYNEQFF. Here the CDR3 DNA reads TGTGCCAGCAGCTTCGCGGAATACAATGAGCAGTTCTTC. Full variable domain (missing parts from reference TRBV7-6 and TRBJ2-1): GAGVSQSPRYKVTKRGQDVALRCDPISGHVSLYWYRQALGQGPEFLTYFNYEAQQDKSGLPNDRFSAERPEGSISTLTIQRTEQRDSAMYRCASSFAEYNEQFFGPGTRLTVL.

CDR3 DNA sequence: TGTGCCAGCAGCCAGGGACGGAGCTCTGGAAACACCATATATTTT. Protein: CASSQGRSSGNTIYF. The chain couples TRBV7-2 to TRBJ1-3, with D possibly being TRBD1 (5 bases). Germline lookup yields CDR1 SGHTA and CDR2 FQGNSA. The length of the CDR3 is 15 residues. The V end was cut by 5 bases, the J end by 0 bases, with 11 bases between. Combining the CDR3 with reference TRBV7-2 and TRBJ1-3 gives the whole variable domain GAGVSQSPSNKVTEKGKDVELRCDPISGHTALYWYRQSLGQGLEFLIYFQGNSAPDKSGLPSDRFSAERTGGSVSTLTIQRTQQEDSAVYLCASSQGRSSGNTIYFGEGSWLTVV.

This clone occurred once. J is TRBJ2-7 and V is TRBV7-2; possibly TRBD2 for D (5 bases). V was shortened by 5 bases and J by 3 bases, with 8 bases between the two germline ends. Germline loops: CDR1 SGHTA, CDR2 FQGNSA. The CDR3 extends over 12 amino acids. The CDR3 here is CASSEGFYEQYF. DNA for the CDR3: TGTGCCAGCAGCGAGGGCTTCTACGAGCAGTACTTC.

CDR3 bases: TGTGCCAGCAGCCAAGAGCACTACGAGCAGTACTTC. Translation gives CASSQEHYEQYF. The chain employs TRBV14 and TRBJ2-7, with D unclear. The CDR3 runs 12 residues. Germline CDR1 and CDR2: SGHDN and FVKESK. Trimming pared 0 bases from V and 3 bases from J, leaving 3 bases between.

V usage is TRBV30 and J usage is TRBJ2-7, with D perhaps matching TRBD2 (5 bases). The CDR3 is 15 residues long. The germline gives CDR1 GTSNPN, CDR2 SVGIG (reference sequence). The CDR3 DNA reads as TGTGTGTCCGGTACGAGGGAAGTCGGGACCTACGAGCAGTACTTC. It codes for CVSGTREVGTYEQYF. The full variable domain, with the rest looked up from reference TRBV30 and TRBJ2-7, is SQTIHQWPATLVQPVGSPLSLECTVEGTSNPNLYWYRQAAGRGLQLLFYSVGIGQISSEVPQNLSASRPQDRQFILSSKKLLLSDSGFYLCVSGTREVGTYEQYFGPGTRLTVT.

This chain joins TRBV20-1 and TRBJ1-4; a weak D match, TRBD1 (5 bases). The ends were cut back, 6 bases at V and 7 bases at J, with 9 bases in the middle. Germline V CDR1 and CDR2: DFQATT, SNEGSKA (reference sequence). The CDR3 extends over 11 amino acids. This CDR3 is CSARVGEKLFF. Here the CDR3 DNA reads TGCAGTGCCAGGGTTGGTGAAAAACTGTTTTTT.

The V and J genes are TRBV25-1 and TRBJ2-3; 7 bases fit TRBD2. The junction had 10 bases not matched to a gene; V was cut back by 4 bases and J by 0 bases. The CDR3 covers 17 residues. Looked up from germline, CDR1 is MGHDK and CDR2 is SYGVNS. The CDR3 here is CASSVAGEMSSTDTQYF. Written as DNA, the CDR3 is TGTGCCAGCAGTGTGGCGGGGGAGATGAGTAGCACAGATACGCAGTATTTT.

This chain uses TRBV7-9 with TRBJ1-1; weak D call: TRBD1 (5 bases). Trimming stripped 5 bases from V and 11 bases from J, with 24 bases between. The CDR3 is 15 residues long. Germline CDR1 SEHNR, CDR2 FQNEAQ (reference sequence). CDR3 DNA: TGTGCCAGCAGCGAAGAGGCAGCACAGGTCGTAGATGCTTTCTTT. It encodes CASSEEAAQVVDAFF. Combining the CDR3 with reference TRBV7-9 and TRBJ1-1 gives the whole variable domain DTGVSQNPRHKITKRGQNVTFRCDPISEHNRLYWYRQTLGQGPEFLTYFQNEAQLEKSRLLSDRFSAERPKGSFSTLEIQRTEQGDSAMYLCASSEEAAQVVDAFFGQGTRLTVV.

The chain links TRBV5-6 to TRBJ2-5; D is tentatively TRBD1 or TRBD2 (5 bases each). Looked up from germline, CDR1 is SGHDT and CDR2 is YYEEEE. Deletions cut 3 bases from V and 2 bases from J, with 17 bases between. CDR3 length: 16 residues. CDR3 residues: CASSSLKWDGQETQYF. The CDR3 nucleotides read TGTGCCAGCAGCTCACTTAAATGGGACGGGCAAGAGACCCAGTACTTC.

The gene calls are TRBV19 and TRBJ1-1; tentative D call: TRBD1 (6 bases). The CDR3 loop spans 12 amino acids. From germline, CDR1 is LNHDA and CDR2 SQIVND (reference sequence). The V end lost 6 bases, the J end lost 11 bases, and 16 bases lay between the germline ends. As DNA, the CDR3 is TGTGCCAGTAGCCGGGGACAAGGCAATGCTTTCTTT. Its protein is CASSRGQGNAFF.

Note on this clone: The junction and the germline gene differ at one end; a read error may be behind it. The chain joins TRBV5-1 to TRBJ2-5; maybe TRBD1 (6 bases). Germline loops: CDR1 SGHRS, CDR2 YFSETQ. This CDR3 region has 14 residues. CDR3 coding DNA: TGCGCCAGCAGCTTGGACCGAGGGGGAGAGACCCAGCACTTC. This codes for CASSLDRGGETQHF.

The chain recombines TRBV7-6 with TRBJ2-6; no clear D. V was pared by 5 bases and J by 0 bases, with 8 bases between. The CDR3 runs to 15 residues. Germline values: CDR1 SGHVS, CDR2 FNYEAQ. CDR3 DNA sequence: TGTGCCAGCAGCCCCACTCGCTCTGGGGCCAACGTCCTGACTTTC. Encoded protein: CASSPTRSGANVLTF.

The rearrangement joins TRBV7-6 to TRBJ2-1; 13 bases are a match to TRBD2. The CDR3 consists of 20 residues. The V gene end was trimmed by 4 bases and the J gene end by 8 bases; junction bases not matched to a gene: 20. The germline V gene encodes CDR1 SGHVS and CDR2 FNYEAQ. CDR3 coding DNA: TGTGCCAGCAGCTCCCTGCATAAACTAGCGGGAGGGCCGAGGCCGGATGAGCAGTTCTTC. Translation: CASSSLHKLAGGPRPDEQFF.

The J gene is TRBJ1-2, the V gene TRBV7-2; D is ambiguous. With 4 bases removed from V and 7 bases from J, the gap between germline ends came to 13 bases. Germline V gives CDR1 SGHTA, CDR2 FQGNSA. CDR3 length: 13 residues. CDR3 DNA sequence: TGTGCCAGCAGCTCTAGTTTAAGCAGTGGCTACACCTTC. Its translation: CASSSSLSSGYTF. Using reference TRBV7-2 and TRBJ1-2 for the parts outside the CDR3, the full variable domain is GAGVSQSPSNKVTEKGKDVELRCDPISGHTALYWYRQSLGQGLEFLIYFQGNSAPDKSGLPSDRFSAERTGGSVSTLTIQRTQQEDSAVYLCASSSSLSSGYTFGSGTRLTVV.

The CDR3 loop reads CASSYSPGQFPYEQYF. CDR3 DNA: TGTGCCAGCAGTTACTCTCCCGGACAGTTCCCCTACGAGCAGTACTTC. V and J are TRBV6-6 and TRBJ2-7, with a tentative D call TRBD1 (6 bases). The germline CDR1 and CDR2 sequences are MNHNY and SVGAGI (reference sequence). V gave up 0 bases and J gave up 2 bases, with 14 bases separating them. The CDR3 spans 16 residues.

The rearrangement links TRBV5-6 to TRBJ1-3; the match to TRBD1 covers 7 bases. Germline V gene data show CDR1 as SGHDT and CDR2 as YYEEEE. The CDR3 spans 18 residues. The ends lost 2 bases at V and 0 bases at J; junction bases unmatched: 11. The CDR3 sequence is CASSFMDRPRTSGNTIYF. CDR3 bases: TGTGCCAGCAGCTTTATGGACAGGCCACGAACCTCTGGAAACACCATATATTTT.

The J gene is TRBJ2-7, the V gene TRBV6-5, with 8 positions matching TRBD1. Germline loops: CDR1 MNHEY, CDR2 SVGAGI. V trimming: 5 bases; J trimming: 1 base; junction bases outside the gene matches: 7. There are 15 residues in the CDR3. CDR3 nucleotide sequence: TGTGCCAGCAGTAACGGACAGGGTAAATCCTACGAGCAGTACTTC. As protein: CASSNGQGKSYEQYF.

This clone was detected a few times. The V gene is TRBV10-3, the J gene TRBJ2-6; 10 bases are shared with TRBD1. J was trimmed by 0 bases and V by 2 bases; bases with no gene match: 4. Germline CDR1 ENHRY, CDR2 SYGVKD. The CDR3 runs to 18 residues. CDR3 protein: CAISETGQGISGANVLTF. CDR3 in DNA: TGTGCCATCAGTGAGACGGGACAGGGGATCTCTGGGGCCAACGTCCTGACTTTC.

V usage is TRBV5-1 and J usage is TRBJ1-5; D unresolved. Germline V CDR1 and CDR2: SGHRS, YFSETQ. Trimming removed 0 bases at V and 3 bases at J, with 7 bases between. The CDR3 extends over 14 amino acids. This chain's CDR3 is CASSLEGFNQPQHF. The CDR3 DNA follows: TGCGCCAGCAGCTTGGAAGGTTTCAATCAGCCCCAGCATTTT.

CDR3 sequence (DNA): TGTGCCAGCAGTTACACAGGGGCGGGAAAGACCCAGTACTTC. Its translation: CASSYTGAGKTQYF. The V gene is TRBV7-6, the J gene TRBJ2-5; tentatively, D is TRBD1 (7 bases). The CDR3 loop spans 14 amino acids. V was clipped by 6 bases and J by 6 bases, with 17 bases between them. Looked up from germline, CDR1 is SGHVS and CDR2 is FNYEAQ.

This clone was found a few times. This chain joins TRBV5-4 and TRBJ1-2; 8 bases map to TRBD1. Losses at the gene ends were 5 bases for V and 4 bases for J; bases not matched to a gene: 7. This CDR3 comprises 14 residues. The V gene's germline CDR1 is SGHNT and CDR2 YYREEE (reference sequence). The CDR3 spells CASSQGASSYGYTF. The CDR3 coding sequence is TGTGCCAGCAGTCAGGGGGCCTCTTCCTATGGCTACACCTTC.